This T cell receptor beta chain was identified in a study of tumor and adjacent non-tumor tissue in lung cancer. Findings and limits, study-wide: In normal lung, the top 100 clones were significantly more dominant than in tumor.

About this clonotype itself: As yet, its antigen is unknown.

From germline, CDR1 is SQVTM and CDR2 ANQGSEA. Trimming removed 7 bases at V and 11 bases at J, with 12 bases between. The CDR3 sequence is 10 residues long. No cell sorting was done before RNA was extracted from the tissue. TCRbeta libraries were built with three rounds of nested PCR, modified from ARM-PCR. Each CDR3 protein gets one entry after TCRdb re-called the multiplex PCR reads with MiXCR. The profile covers about 90,000 distinct CDR3 sequences, with 61% appearing a single time and 15% taken by the ten largest. The chain links TRBV29-1 to TRBJ2-1; the D gene is possibly TRBD2 (6 bases). Sequencing input: lung tumor tissue. The source of this sequence is an older man with non-small cell lung cancer. This chain's CDR3 is CSAGETKQFF. The CDR3, as DNA: TGCAGCGCGGGGGAGACTAAGCAGTTCTTC.